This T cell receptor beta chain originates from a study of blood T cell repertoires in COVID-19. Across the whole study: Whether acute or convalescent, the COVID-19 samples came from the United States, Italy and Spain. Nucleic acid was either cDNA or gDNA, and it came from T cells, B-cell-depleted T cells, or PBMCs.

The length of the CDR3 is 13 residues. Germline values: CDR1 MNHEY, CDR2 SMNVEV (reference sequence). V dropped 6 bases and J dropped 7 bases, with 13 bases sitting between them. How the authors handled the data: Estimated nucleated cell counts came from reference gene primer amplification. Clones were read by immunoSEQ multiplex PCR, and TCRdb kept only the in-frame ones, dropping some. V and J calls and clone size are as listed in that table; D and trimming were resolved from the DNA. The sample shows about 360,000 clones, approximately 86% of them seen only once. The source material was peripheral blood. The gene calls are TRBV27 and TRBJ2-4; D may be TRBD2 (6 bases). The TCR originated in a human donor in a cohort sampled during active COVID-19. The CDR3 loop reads CASRRGSGNIQYF. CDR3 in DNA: TGTGCCAGCAGGCGGGGTTCGGGGAACATTCAGTACTTC.